This T cell receptor beta chain was profiled in a study of cytomegalovirus exposure and HLA in healthy donors. Study-wide context: In an early release, HLA-typed donors contributed about 79 million unique TCR sequences. Among about 400 genotyped donors, around 81% fell in the Caucasian-associated ancestry cluster. Study results and caveats: The likely origin of a cluster of highly shared sequence variants was a sequencing artifact.

Remarks on this clone: Its antigen remains unidentified.

This CDR3 has 15 residues. Germline V gives CDR1 LNHDA, CDR2 SQIVND (reference sequence). J gave up 8 bases and V 7 bases, and 10 bases lay outside the gene matches. Primers included in the PCR were 60 Vbeta and 13 Jbeta primers. Sequenced by immunoSEQ multiplex PCR; TCRdb stores in-frame clones only, minus some. Of about 71,000 clones in the sample, about 70% were seen once. Material: PBMCs. The J gene is TRBJ2-1, the V gene TRBV19, with 11 bases aligning to TRBD2. The receptor was isolated from a man between 40 and 49 years old in good health and CMV-seropositive. The CDR3 coding sequence is TGTGCCAGTACCGGGACTAGCGGCCGGTGGGATGAGCAGTTCTTC. Translation gives CASTGTSGRWDEQFF. Full variable domain (missing parts from reference TRBV19 and TRBJ2-1): DGGITQSPKYLFRKEGQNVTLSCEQNLNHDAMYWYRQDPGQGLRLIYYSQIVNDFQKGDIAEGYSVSREKKESFPLTVTSAQKNPTAFYLCASTGTSGRWDEQFFGPGTRLTVL.